A single T cell receptor (beta chain) is shown here with its context. Data came from immunoSEQ multiplex PCR; TCRdb stores just in-frame clones and leaves some out. Of about 700,000 clones in the sample, just over 90% were seen once. V was trimmed by 2 bases and J by 3 bases, leaving 7 bases between them. The CDR3 spans 13 residues. Per the germline V gene, CDR1 is SGHTA and CDR2 is FQGNSA. Naive CD8 cells lacked CD45RO and underwent positive selection for CCR7, leaving out terminally differentiated effector memory CD45RA+ cells. These data are taken from a study of shared clonotypes between healthy human individuals.

Source material: naive CD8+ T cells sorted from blood. This chain joins TRBV7-2 and TRBJ1-1; no clear D gene. The receptor's source is a man younger than 40 in good health. CDR3 DNA sequence: TGTGCCAGCAGCTTAAGGGTATACACTGAAGCTTTCTTT. Translated: CASSLRVYTEAFF.